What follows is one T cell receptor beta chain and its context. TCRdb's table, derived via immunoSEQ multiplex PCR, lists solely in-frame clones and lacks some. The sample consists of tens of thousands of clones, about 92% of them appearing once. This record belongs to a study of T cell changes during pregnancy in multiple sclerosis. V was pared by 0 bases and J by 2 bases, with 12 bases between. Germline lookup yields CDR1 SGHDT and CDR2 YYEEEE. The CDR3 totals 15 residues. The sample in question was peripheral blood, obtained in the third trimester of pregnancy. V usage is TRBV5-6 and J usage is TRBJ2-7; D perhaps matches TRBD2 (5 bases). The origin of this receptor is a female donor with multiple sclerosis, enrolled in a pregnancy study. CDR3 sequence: CASSLVGLQPYEQYF. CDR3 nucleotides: TGTGCCAGCAGCTTGGTCGGACTTCAGCCCTACGAGCAGTACTTC.